This passage covers 11 T cell receptor beta chains from one sample sequenced in a study of cytomegalovirus exposure and HLA in healthy donors. 13 Jbeta primers and 60 Vbeta primers were used for the PCR. Clones were sequenced by immunoSEQ multiplex PCR, and TCRdb holds only the in-frame ones, with some missing. The sample carries about 150,000 clones, 79% recorded once. The source material was PBMCs. Receptors were obtained from a man aged 45-65 years in good health and CMV-seropositive.

V is TRBV9 and J is TRBJ2-2; 7 nucleotides agree with TRBD2. CDR3 length: 15 residues. Germline V gene lookup returns CDR1 SGDLS and CDR2 YYNGEE. The V gene end was trimmed by 1 base and the J gene end by 5 bases; junction bases not matched to a gene: 5. DNA of the CDR3: TGTGCCAGCAGCGTACGGGGCGGGGGAACCGGGGAGCTGTTTTTT. Translation gives CASSVRGGGTGELFF. The complete variable domain, with remaining parts taken from reference TRBV9 and TRBJ2-2, reads DSGVTQTPKHLITATGQRVTLRCSPRSGDLSVYWYQQSLDQGLQFLIQYYNGEERAKGNILERFSAQQFPDLHSELNLSSLELGDSALYFCASSVRGGGTGELFFGEGSRLTVL.

The V gene is TRBV11-2, the J gene TRBJ2-7; maybe TRBD1 (5 bases). The CDR3 is 14 amino acids. Germline CDR1 SGHAT, CDR2 FQNNGV. Trimming took 1 base from V and 4 from J, leaving 11 bases between them. The CDR3 loop reads CASSLGSGKYEQYF. CDR3 sequence (DNA): TGTGCCAGCAGCTTAGGTTCAGGGAAGTACGAGCAGTACTTC.

The chain joins TRBV5-6 to TRBJ1-2; the D is unclear. Germline V CDR1 and CDR2: SGHDT, YYEEEE. Trimming left V 4 bases short and J 3 bases short, with 16 bases between. CDR3 length equals 15 residues. The CDR3 reads CASSIRGEEYYGYTF. Here the CDR3 DNA reads TGTGCCAGCAGCATCCGGGGTGAGGAGTACTATGGCTACACCTTC.

The CDR3 bases are TGTGCCAGCATGGACATCTCCTACGAGCAGTACTTC. Its translation is CASMDISYEQYF. The gene calls are TRBV28 and TRBJ2-5; tentative D call: TRBD1 (5 bases). With the DNA end fitting TRBJ2-7 better, the J assignment may be wrong. The CDR3 contains 12 residues. Germline CDR1 reads MDHEN; CDR2 reads SYDVKM.

The chain recombines TRBV6-1 with TRBJ1-2; TRBD1 matches at 7 bases. V was clipped by 8 bases and J by 7 bases; unmatched bases: 13. This CDR3 comprises 14 residues. The germline V gene encodes CDR1 MNHNS and CDR2 SASEGT. CDR3 region: CASSRDRVVSGYTF. The DNA of the CDR3 is TGTGCCAGCTCCAGAGACAGGGTCGTCTCTGGCTACACCTTC.

The chain has TRBV7-9 and TRBJ2-2; possibly TRBD1 for D (6 bases). CDR3 length: 13 amino acids. V lost 6 bases to trimming and J lost 5 bases, with 10 bases between them. Germline CDR1 is SEHNR and CDR2 is FQNEAQ (reference sequence). The CDR3: CASRQTGTGELFF. In DNA form, the CDR3 reads TGTGCCAGCAGGCAAACAGGGACCGGGGAGCTGTTTTTT.

In its sample, this clone was seen a few times. The rearrangement links TRBV6-5 to TRBJ2-1; 11 positions match TRBD2. After removal of 5 bases from V and 9 bases from J, the junction contained 9 bases not matched to a gene. The CDR3 contains 15 residues. Germline V gene sequence: CDR1 MNHEY, CDR2 SVGAGI. The CDR3 region is CASSRVAGGRGEQFF. CDR3 DNA sequence: TGTGCCAGCAGTAGGGTAGCGGGAGGGCGGGGTGAGCAGTTCTTC.

The V call is TRBV5-4, the J call TRBJ2-5; 7 nucleotides align to TRBD1. The length of the CDR3 is 15 residues. Germline-derived CDR1 and CDR2 are SGHNT and YYREEE (reference sequence). V lost 2 bases and J lost 5; bases outside the gene matches: 9. CDR3 nucleotides: TGTGCCAGCAGCTTTTCAACAGGGGAGCTTGAGACCCAGTACTTC. Translated, it gives CASSFSTGELETQYF. The full variable domain, its missing parts supplied by reference TRBV5-4 and TRBJ2-5, is ETGVTQSPTHLIKTRGQQVTLRCSSQSGHNTVSWYQQALGQGPQFIFQYYREEENGRGNFPPRFSGLQFPNYSSELNVNALELDDSALYLCASSFSTGELETQYFGPGTRLLVL.

The chain employs TRBV30 and TRBJ1-6; the D is unclear. Germline CDR1 GTSNPN, CDR2 SVGIG (reference sequence). V shed 5 bases and J shed 6 bases, with 8 bases lying between them. The CDR3 runs 12 residues. CDR3 DNA: TGTGCCTGGGGGGAGTTTAATTCACCCCTCCACTTT. Translated: CAWGEFNSPLHF. Variable domain in full (rest from reference TRBV30 and TRBJ1-6): SQTIHQWPATLVQPVGSPLSLECTVEGTSNPNLYWYRQAAGRGLQLLFYSVGIGQISSEVPQNLSASRPQDRQFILSSKKLLLSDSGFYLCAWGEFNSPLHFGNGTRLTVT.

This chain joins TRBV28 and TRBJ2-7; 9 bases align to TRBD1. V lost 0 bases and J lost 9; bases outside the gene matches: 3. The CDR3 loop spans 13 amino acids. Germline-derived CDR1 and CDR2 are MDHEN and SYDVKM. The CDR3 sequence: CASSLWGQGGQYF. The CDR3 bases are TGTGCCAGCAGTTTATGGGGACAGGGAGGGCAGTACTTC.

This clone was found a few times. The chain employs TRBV6-1 and TRBJ2-1; D remains ambiguous. Trimming took 6 bases from V and 2 from J, leaving 14 bases between them. The CDR3 length is 15 residues. CDR1 MNHNS and CDR2 SASEGT come from the germline V gene. The CDR3 DNA follows: TGTGCCAGCAGCCCGTCCGGAGCCCCCTACAATGAGCAGTTCTTC. Its protein product is CASSPSGAPYNEQFF.